Reported below is one T cell receptor (beta chain). Its specificity is not known. This sample stems from a study of STAT3 mutations in large granular lymphocyte leukemia. Overall study context: Over half of T-LGLL patients had one or more immunosuppressive regimens. Notes on the study in general: At least one immunodominant TCR beta clonotype appeared in every T-cell large granular lymphocyte leukemia patient.

CDR1 is SEHNR, CDR2 FQNEAQ, per germline (reference sequence). The CDR3 covers 14 residues. V was shortened by 5 bases and J by 6 bases, with 13 bases between the two germline ends. Approximately 40,000 productive templates were obtained per sample on average. TCRdb's table, derived via immunoSEQ multiplex PCR, lists solely in-frame clones and lacks some. The data show 35,000 to 40,000 clones, about 88% seen once. The sequence was collected from a human donor with T large granular lymphocyte leukemia. Some clones in this sample may be carry-over from other donors' samples. V is TRBV7-9 and J is TRBJ2-2, with TRBD1 as a possible D gene (5 bases). Sequencing input: PBMCs. The CDR3 loop is CASSPNQGSGELFF. In nucleotides, the CDR3 is TGTGCCAGCAGCCCAAATCAGGGTTCCGGGGAGCTGTTTTTT. The full variable domain, its missing parts supplied by reference TRBV7-9 and TRBJ2-2, is DTGVSQNPRHKITKRGQNVTFRCDPISEHNRLYWYRQTLGQGPEFLTYFQNEAQLEKSRLLSDRFSAERPKGSFSTLEIQRTEQGDSAMYLCASSPNQGSGELFFGEGSRLTVL.